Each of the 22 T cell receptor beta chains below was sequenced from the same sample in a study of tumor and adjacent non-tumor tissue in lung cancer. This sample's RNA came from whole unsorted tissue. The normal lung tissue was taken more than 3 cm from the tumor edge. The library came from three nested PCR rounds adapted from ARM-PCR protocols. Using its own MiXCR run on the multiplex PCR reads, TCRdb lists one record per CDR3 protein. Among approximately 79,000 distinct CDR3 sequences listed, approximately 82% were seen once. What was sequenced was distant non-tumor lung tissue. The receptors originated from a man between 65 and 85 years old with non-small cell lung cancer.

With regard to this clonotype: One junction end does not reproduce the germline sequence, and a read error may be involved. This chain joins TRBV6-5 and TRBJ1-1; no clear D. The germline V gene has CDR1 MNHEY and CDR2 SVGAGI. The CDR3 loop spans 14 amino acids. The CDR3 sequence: CASTYSWGSTEAFF. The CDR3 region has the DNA TGTGCAAGCACTTACTCTTGGGGAAGCACTGAAGCTTTCTTT.

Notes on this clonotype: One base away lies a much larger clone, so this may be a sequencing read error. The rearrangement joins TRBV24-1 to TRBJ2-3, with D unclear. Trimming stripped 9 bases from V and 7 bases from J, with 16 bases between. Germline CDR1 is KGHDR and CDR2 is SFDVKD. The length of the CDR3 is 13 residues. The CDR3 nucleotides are TGTGCCACCCAATCTGGCCCACCATATACGCAGTATTTT. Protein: CATQSGPPYTQYF.

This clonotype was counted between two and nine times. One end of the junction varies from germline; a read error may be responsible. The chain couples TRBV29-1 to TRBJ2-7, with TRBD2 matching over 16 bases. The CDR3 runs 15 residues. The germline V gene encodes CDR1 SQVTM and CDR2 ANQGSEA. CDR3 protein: CSVEGTSGRAYEQYF. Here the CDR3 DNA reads TGCAGTGTTGAAGGGACTAGCGGGAGGGCATACGAGCAGTACTTC.

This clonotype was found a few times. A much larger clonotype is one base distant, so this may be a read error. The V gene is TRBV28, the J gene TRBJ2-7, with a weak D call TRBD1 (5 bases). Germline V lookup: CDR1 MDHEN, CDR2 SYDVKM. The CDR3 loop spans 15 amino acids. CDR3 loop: CASSSDKLPSYERYF. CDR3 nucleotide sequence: TGTGCCAGCAGTTCGGACAAACTGCCCTCCTACGAGCGGTACTTC.

The CDR3 nucleotides read TGTGCCAGCAGCGTAGACAACAGACACTCTGGAAACACCATATATTTT. Translation gives CASSVDNRHSGNTIYF. The V and J genes are TRBV9 and TRBJ1-3; the D is unclear. The V gene's germline CDR1 is SGDLS and CDR2 YYNGEE. V lost 0 bases, J lost 0 bases, and 10 bases lay in between. This CDR3 is 16 amino acids long.

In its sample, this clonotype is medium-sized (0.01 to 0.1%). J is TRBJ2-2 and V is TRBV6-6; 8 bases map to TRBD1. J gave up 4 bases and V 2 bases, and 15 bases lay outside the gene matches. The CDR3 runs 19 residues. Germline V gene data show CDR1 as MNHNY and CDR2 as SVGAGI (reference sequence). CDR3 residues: CASSYANFDWTGPTGELFF. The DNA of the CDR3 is TGTGCCAGCAGTTACGCAAACTTCGATTGGACAGGGCCCACCGGGGAGCTGTTTTTT.

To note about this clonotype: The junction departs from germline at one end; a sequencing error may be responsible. The DNA of the CDR3 is TGTGCCAGCAGTTTAAGCGCCGGGGACCTGTTTTTT. Its protein product is CASSLSAGDLFF. The V gene is TRBV11-3, the J gene TRBJ2-2, with D possibly being TRBD1 or TRBD2 (5 bases each). CDR3 length: 12 residues. Germline V CDR1 and CDR2: SGHNT, YENEEA.

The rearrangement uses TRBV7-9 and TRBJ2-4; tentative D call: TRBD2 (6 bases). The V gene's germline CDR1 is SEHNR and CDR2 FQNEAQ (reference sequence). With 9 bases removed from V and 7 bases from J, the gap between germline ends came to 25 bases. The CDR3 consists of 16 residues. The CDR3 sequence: CASSGGGAVGENIQYF. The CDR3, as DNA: TGTGCCAGTAGCGGAGGAGGGGCGGTAGGGGAGAACATTCAGTACTTC. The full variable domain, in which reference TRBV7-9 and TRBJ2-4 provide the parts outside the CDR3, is DTGVSQNPRHKITKRGQNVTFRCDPISEHNRLYWYRQTLGQGPEFLTYFQNEAQLEKSRLLSDRFSAERPKGSFSTLEIQRTEQGDSAMYLCASSGGGAVGENIQYFGAGTRLSVL.

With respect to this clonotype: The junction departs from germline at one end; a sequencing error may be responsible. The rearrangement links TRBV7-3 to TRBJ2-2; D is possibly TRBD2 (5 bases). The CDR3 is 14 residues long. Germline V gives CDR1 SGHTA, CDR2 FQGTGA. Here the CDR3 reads CGSSLYPNTGELFF. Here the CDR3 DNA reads TGTGGCAGCAGCTTATACCCGAACACCGGGGAGCTGTTTTTC.

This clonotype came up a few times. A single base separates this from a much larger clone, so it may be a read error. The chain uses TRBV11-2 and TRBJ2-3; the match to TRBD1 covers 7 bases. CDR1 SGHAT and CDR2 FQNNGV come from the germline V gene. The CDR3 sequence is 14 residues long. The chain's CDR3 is CASSSQGLLDKQYF. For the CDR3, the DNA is TGTGCCAGCAGCTCACAGGGGTTATTAGATAAGCAGTATTTT.

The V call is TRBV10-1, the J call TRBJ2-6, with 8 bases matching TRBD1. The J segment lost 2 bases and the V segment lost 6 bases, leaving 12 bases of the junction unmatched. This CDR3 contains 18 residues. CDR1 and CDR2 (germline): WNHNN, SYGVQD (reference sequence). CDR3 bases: TGCGCCAGCAGGAGGGGCCCAGGGGGCCCCCCTGGGGCCAACGTCCTGACTTTC. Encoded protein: CASRRGPGGPPGANVLTF.

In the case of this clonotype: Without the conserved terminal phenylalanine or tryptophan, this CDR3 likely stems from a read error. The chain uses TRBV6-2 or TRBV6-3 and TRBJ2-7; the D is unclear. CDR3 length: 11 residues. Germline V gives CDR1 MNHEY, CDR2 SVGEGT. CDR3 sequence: CASIYGYEQYL. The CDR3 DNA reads TGTGCCAGCATTTACGGCTACGAGCAGTACCTC.

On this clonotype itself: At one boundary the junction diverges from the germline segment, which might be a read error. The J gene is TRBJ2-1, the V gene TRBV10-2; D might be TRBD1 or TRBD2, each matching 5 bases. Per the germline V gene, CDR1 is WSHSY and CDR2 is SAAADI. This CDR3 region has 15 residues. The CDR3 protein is CASRSQGPSSHEQSF. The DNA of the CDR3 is TGCGCCAGCAGGTCCCAGGGACCCTCTTCTCATGAGCAGTCCTTT.

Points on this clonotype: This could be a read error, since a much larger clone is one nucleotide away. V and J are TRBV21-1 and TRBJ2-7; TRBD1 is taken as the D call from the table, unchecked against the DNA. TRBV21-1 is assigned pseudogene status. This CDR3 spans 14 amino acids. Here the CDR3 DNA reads TGTGCCAGCAGCAAAGTCAGACAGGCCTACGAGCAGTACTTC. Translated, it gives CASSKVRQAYEQYF.

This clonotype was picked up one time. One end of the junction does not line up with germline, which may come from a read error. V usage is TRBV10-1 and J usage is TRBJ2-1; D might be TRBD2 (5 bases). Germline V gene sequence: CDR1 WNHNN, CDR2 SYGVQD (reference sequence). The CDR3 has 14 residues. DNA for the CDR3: TGCGCCAGCAGTCCAGGAGGCTCCTACAATGACCAGTTCTTC. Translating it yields CASSPGGSYNDQFF.

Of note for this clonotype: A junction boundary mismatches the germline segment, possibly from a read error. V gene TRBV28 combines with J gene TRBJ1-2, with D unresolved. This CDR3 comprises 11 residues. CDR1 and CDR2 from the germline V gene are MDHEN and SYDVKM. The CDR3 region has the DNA TGTACCAGCAGTGGAGGATTAGGCTACACCTTC. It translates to CTSSGGLGYTF.

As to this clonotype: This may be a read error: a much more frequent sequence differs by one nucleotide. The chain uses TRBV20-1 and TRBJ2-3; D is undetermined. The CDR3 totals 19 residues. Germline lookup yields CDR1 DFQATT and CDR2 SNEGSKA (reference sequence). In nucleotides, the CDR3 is TGCATTGCTAGAGTAATGTACGAAGGACCCAGACTTAACACAGATACGCAGTATTTT. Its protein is CIARVMYEGPRLNTDTQYF.

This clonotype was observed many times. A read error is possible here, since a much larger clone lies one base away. The CDR3 bases are TGCAGAGTGGCCGACAGGTTACAAGAGAAACAGTACTTC. It translates to CRVADRLQEKQYF. This sequence joins TRBV29-1 and TRBJ2-5; D is possibly TRBD1 (6 bases). This CDR3 contains 13 residues. Germline V CDR1 and CDR2: SQVTM, ANQGSEA.

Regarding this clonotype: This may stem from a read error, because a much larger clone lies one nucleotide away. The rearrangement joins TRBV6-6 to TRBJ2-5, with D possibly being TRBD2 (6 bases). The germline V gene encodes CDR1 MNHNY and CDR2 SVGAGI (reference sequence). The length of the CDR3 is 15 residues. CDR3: CASSHLMREQETQYF. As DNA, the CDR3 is TGTGCCAGCAGTCACCTTATGCGGGAACAAGAGACACAGTACTTC.

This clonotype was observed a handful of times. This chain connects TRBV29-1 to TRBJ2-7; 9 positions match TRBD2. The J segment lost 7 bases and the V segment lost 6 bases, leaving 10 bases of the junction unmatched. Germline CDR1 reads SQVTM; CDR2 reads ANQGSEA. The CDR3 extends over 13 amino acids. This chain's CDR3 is CSVGTSRVGEQYF. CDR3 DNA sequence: TGCAGCGTCGGGACTAGCAGAGTCGGGGAGCAGTACTTC.

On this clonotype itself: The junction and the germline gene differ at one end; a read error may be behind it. DNA for the CDR3: TGTGCTATCAGCCAGAAGGGAAGTAGGTACAATGAGCAGTTCTTC. This translates into CAISQKGSRYNEQFF. The chain uses TRBV10-3 and TRBJ2-1; unclear D gene. Germline V gene lookup returns CDR1 ENHRY and CDR2 SYGVKD. The CDR3 is 15 residues long.

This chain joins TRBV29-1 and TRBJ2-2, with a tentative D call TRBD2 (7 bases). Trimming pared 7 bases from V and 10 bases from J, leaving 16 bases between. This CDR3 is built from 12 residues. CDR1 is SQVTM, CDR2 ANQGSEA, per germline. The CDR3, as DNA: TGCAGCGCAGACGGGGGGCGGAAGGAGCTGTTTTTT. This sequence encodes CSADGGRKELFF.